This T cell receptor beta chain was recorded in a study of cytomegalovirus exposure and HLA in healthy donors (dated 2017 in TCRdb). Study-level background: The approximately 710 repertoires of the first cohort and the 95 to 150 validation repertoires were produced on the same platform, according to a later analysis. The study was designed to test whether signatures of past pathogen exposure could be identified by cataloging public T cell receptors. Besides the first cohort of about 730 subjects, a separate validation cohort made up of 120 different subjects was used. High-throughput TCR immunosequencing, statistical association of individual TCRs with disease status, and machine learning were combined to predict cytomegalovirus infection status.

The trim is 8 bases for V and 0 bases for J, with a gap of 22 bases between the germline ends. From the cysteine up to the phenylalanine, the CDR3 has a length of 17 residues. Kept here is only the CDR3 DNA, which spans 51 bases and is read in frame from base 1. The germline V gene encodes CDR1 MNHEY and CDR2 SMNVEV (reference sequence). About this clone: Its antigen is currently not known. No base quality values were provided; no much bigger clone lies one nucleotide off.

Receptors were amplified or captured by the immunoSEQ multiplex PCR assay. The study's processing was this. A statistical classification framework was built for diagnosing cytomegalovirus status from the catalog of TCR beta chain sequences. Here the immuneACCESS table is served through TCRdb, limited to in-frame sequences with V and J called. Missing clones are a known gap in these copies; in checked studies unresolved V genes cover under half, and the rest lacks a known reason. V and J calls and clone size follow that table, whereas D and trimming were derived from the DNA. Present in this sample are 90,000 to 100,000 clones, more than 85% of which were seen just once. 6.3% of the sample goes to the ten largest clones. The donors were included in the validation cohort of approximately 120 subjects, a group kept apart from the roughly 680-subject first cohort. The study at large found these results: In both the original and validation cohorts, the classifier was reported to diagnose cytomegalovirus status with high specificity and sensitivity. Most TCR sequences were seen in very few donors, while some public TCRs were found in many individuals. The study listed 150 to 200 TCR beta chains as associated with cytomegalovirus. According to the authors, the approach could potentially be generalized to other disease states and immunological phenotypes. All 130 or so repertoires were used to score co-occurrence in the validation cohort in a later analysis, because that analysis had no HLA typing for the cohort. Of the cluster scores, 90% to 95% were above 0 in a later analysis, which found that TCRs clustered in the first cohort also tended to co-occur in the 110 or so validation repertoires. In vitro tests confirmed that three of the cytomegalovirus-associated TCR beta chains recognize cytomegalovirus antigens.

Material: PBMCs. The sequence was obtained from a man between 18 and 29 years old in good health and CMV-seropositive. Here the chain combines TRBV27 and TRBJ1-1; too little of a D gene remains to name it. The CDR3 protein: CASGRKGSLIMNTEAFF. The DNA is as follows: TGTGCCAGCGGGAGGAAGGGCAGTCTTATCATGAACACTGAAGCTTTCTTT.